This TCR beta chain was captured in a study of T cell responses to AZD1222 COVID-19 vaccine. In its sample, this clone was seen many times. Trimming left V 0 bases short and J 6 bases short, with 12 bases between. From germline, CDR1 is LGHNA and CDR2 YSLEER. The CDR3 extends over 14 amino acids. Clones were read by immunoSEQ multiplex PCR, and TCRdb kept only the in-frame ones, dropping some. Among approximately 99,000 clones listed, roughly 87% were seen once. The specimen was peripheral blood, collected on day 0 of MenACWY control vaccination. The rearrangement joins TRBV4-3 to TRBJ2-7, with D possibly TRBD1 on 6 matching bases. The source of this sequence is an adult in good health. CDR3: CASSQEDRGTEQYF. CDR3 nucleotides: TGCGCCAGCAGCCAAGAGGACAGAGGAACCGAGCAGTACTTC.